This T cell receptor (beta chain) was identified in a study of T-cell memory formation after mild COVID-19. The CDR3 runs 15 residues. Germline V gene data show CDR1 as SGHTA and CDR2 as FQGTGA. Between the trimmed V and J ends, which lost 5 bases and 3 bases, there was a span of 15 bases. Study-level findings and limits: Nothing confirmed that second-wave clones peaking on day 37 were specific for SARS-CoV-2. Among clones contracting day 15 to 85, CD4/CD8 was balanced, whereas later expanders leaned CD4+. CD8+ contracting clones occupied EMRA, while CD4+ ones occupied mainly CM and EM.

Barcoded TCR alpha and TCR beta cDNA libraries with UMIs came from 5'RACE using constant-segment primers. TCRdb used MiXCR to reprocess the 5' RACE reads, holding one entry per CDR3 protein. This sample has around 200,000 distinct CDR3 sequences, with roughly 30% found just once. This clonotype was seen a few times. Its antigen is currently unknown. The sample comprised PBMCs or a T cell subset sorted from them (not recorded which). The sequence derives from an adult woman who had mild COVID-19 (a few samples of this study predate the infection). Cell type and time point are not known. V usage is TRBV7-3 and J usage is TRBJ2-3, with D hard to call. The CDR3 DNA is TGTGCCAGCAGCCCGGGCGGACGGCGGACAGATACGCAGTATTTT. Protein product: CASSPGGRRTDTQYF.